Listed below are T cell receptor beta chains from one sample, sequenced in a study of cytomegalovirus exposure and HLA in healthy donors. Data came from immunoSEQ multiplex PCR; TCRdb stores just in-frame clones and leaves some out. The sample holds more than 90,000 clones, 81% seen once. The specimen was PBMCs. Source of these receptors: a woman between 65 and 79 years old in good health and CMV-seropositive. Each CDR3 is given without its conserved first and last residue.

V: TRBV6-5; J: TRBJ2-1; CDR3: ASSQTSGLQF
V: TRBV28; J: TRBJ1-2; CDR3: ASRGGGGGNYGYT
V: TRBV9; J: TRBJ2-2; CDR3: ASSSRPSASGRGGGWAGELF
V: TRBV7-2; J: TRBJ2-3; CDR3: ASSFRGAITPLSTDTQY
V: TRBV5-1; J: TRBJ2-7; CDR3: ASSQVGQYEQY
V: TRBV7-2; J: TRBJ2-5; CDR3: ASSQSPRVEETQY
V: TRBV21-1; J: TRBJ2-7; CDR3: ASSRNPGTGLDEQY
V: TRBV7-9; J: TRBJ1-2; CDR3: ASSLGQGGGNGYT
V: TRBV9; J: TRBJ2-1; CDR3: ASSVASGIDEQF
V: TRBV6-6; J: TRBJ2-7; CDR3: ASSYSTGGSYEQY
V: TRBV5-4; J: TRBJ2-2; CDR3: ASSLGGRQDSGELF
V: TRBV28; J: TRBJ2-7; CDR3: ASRRRTGSSYEQY
V: TRBV11-3; J: TRBJ2-3; CDR3: ASSPVSGYGTDTQY
V: TRBV5-1; J: TRBJ2-3; CDR3: ASSVGQLDTQY
V: TRBV5-8; J: TRBJ1-4; CDR3: ASSLSKRYLATNEKLF
V: TRBV9; J: TRBJ2-7; CDR3: ASSEGHSYEQY
V: TRBV7-9; J: TRBJ1-1; CDR3: SSSLAGNTEAF
V: TRBV4-3; J: TRBJ2-3; CDR3: ASSLTGTSGSSPDTQY
V: TRBV27; J: TRBJ2-7; CDR3: ASSLAGGPSKGYEQY
V: TRBV30; J: TRBJ2-1; CDR3: AWSVLGAAGEQF
V: TRBV11-3; J: TRBJ2-5; CDR3: ASSLEFGSWETQY
V: TRBV13; J: TRBJ1-2; CDR3: ASSRQEGQGVNGYT
V: TRBV4-1; J: TRBJ2-7; CDR3: ASSQAGGSYEQY
V: TRBV2; J: TRBJ2-1; CDR3: ASSVSLAGNEQF
V: TRBV5-6; J: TRBJ2-7; CDR3: ASSLDPGGEQY
V: TRBV23-1; J: TRBJ2-7; CDR3: ASSHPLAGATHEQY
V: TRBV7-8; J: TRBJ2-3; CDR3: ASSQTGGFTDTQY
V: TRBV7-2; J: TRBJ2-7; CDR3: ASSSGTVYEQY
V: TRBV5-6; J: TRBJ1-5; CDR3: ASSLGRVEPQH
V: TRBV7-9; J: TRBJ1-5; CDR3: ASSLAGQGNQPQH
V: TRBV2; J: TRBJ2-3; CDR3: ASSLYRGGTDTQY
V: TRBV11-2; J: TRBJ1-1; CDR3: ASSLRGITEAF
V: TRBV5-1; J: TRBJ2-3; CDR3: ASSLEASGTGDTQY
V: TRBV7-2; J: TRBJ2-5; CDR3: ASSLGRQGVRETQY
V: TRBV7-2; J: TRBJ2-1; CDR3: ASSSSGGRRYNEQF
V: TRBV19; J: TRBJ1-2; CDR3: ASVAQGRGYGYT
V: TRBV27; J: TRBJ2-6; CDR3: ASSHRGTANSGANVLT
V: TRBV19; J: TRBJ2-1; CDR3: ASSPVLGEPYNEQF
V: TRBV21-1; J: TRBJ2-1; CDR3: ASSKVPDRRRGEQF
V: TRBV30; J: TRBJ1-1; CDR3: AWRGARTEAF
V: TRBV11-1; J: TRBJ2-4; CDR3: ASSLNPPGAKNIQY
V: TRBV30; J: TRBJ2-3; CDR3: ASTPKSRTDTQY
V: TRBV6-6; J: TRBJ2-7; CDR3: ASSFNRAVNYEQY
V: TRBV18; J: TRBJ2-1; CDR3: ASSPDRGREQF
V: TRBV2; J: TRBJ2-6; CDR3: ASSGSGSGANVLT
V: TRBV11-3; J: .; CDR3: ASSPRTGAYEQY
V: TRBV15; J: TRBJ1-1; CDR3: ATSRGGYRLNTEAF
V: TRBV19; J: TRBJ2-3; CDR3: ASSINSVFTDTQY
V: TRBV27; J: TRBJ2-7; CDR3: ASSLMRHPTLPFYEQY
V: TRBV4-2; J: TRBJ1-2; CDR3: ASSQDSGDRGKSGYT
V: TRBV7-2; J: TRBJ1-6; CDR3: ASSPARRDSPLH
V: TRBV13; J: TRBJ2-3; CDR3: ASSPGTSGFTDTQY
V: TRBV5-1; J: TRBJ2-5; CDR3: ASSSGQGGETQY
V: TRBV19; J: TRBJ1-2; CDR3: ASTRDRQSYGYT
V: TRBV25-1; J: TRBJ1-1; CDR3: ASSGEGQVNTEAF
V: TRBV30; J: TRBJ2-5; CDR3: AWSVRRQQETQY
V: TRBV7-9; J: TRBJ1-2; CDR3: ASSRGINYGYT
V: TRBV29-1; J: TRBJ2-7; CDR3: SVADSDEQY
V: TRBV11-3; J: TRBJ2-2; CDR3: ASSLFRGKNTGELF